This T cell receptor beta chain was sequenced during a study of blood T cell repertoires in COVID-19. The CDR3 contains 15 residues. Germline V CDR1 and CDR2: GTSNPN, SVGIG (reference sequence). Trimming took 4 bases from V and 5 from J, leaving 17 bases between them. Clones were read by immunoSEQ multiplex PCR, and TCRdb kept only the in-frame ones, dropping some. The sample carries roughly 250,000 clones, 88% recorded once. The TCR was taken from a woman in her thirties with acute or convalescent COVID-19. The chain has TRBV30 and TRBJ1-4; D is undetermined. The specimen sequenced was peripheral blood. DNA of the CDR3: TGTGCCTGGACCAACAACGGCAGGCCGAATGAAAAACTGTTTTTT. This gives the protein CAWTNNGRPNEKLFF.